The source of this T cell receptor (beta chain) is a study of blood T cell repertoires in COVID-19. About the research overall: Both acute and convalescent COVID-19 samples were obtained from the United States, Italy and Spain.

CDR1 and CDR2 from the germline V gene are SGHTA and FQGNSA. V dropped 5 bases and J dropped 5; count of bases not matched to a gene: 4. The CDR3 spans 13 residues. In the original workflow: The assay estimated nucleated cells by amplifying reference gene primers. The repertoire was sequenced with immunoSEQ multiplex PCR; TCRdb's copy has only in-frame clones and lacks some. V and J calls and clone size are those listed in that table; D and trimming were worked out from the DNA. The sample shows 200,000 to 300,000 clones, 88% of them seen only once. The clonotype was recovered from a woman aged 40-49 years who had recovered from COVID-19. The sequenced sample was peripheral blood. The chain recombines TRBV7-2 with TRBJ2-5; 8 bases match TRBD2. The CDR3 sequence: CASSRGGLETQYF. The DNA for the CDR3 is TGTGCCAGCAGCCGGGGGGGGCTTGAGACCCAGTACTTC.